This is a list of T cell receptor beta chains from one sample in a study of cytomegalovirus exposure and HLA in healthy donors. Measured with immunoSEQ multiplex PCR; TCRdb has only the in-frame clones, and not every one. Altogether more than 95,000 clones are present, 80% to 85% being singletons, with the ten largest covering approximately 7.2%. Sequencing was carried out using PBMCs. The receptors stem from a man aged 30 to 39 in good health and CMV-seropositive. The CDR3 runs from the conserved cysteine through the conserved F or W.

j_gene	v_gene	CDR3aa
TRBJ1-6	TRBV11-2	CASSLTGQLNSPLHF
TRBJ2-1	TRBV21-1	CASSVTGSHEQFF
TRBJ2-3	TRBV7-9	CASSRAVGGRSDTQYF
TRBJ2-7	TRBV6-5	CASSYGGSYEQYF
TRBJ1-6	TRBV7-2	CASSFYRALNSPLHF
TRBJ1-2	TRBV19	CASSRGDYGYTF
TRBJ1-2	TRBV29-1	CSDSTGDGYGYTF
TRBJ1-1	TRBV5-1	CASRTRDRDGYEAFF
TRBJ1-5	TRBV4-1	CASSERGNRNQPQHF
TRBJ1-4	TRBV9	CASSAIAGDEKLFF
TRBJ1-5	TRBV5-8	CASSSRTGNQPQHF
TRBJ2-7	TRBV21-1	CASSKETSPLGTGVRYEQYF
TRBJ2-1	TRBV7-8	CASSLGTSDNNEQFF
TRBJ1-1	TRBV7-9	CASSLETGQGSEAFF